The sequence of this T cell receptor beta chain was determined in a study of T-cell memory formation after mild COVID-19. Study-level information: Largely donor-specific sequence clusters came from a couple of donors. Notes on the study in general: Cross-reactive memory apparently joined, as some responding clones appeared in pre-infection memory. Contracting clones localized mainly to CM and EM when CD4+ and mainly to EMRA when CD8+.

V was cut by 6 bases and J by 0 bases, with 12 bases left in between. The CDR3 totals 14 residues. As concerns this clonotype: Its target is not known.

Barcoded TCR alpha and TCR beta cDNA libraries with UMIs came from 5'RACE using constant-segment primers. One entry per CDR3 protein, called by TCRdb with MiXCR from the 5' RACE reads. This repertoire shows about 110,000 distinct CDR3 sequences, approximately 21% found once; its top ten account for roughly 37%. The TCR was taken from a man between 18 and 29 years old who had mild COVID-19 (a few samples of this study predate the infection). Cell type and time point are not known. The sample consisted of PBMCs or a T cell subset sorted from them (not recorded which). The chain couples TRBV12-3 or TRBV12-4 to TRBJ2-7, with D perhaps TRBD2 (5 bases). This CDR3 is CASSGLASSYEQYF. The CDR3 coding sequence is TGTGCCAGCAGCGGGTTAGCGAGCTCCTACGAGCAGTACTTC.